This T cell receptor (beta chain) was captured in a study of blood T cell repertoires in COVID-19. Recruitment covered about 26 US areas and drew participants whose ages spanned about 18 to 89 years. Researchers sorted participants into cohorts using their self-reported clinical history. Symptom resolution, clearance, or two negative PCRs marked donors in Cohort 3 as recovered. V lost 4 bases, J lost 0 bases, and 9 bases stayed unmatched. CDR1 is SEHNR and CDR2 is FQNEAQ in the germline V gene (reference sequence). This CDR3 is 17 amino acids long. Original data processing: Using reference gene primer amplification, nucleated cell counts were estimated. Sequencing used immunoSEQ multiplex PCR; TCRdb keeps in-frame clones, though not all of them. Clonal size and the V and J genes are those of that table, whereas D and trimming came from the DNA. This sample yields 250,000 to 350,000 clones, of which 90% are seen a single time; around 2.5% belongs to the top ten.

The chain combines TRBV7-9 with TRBJ2-4, with 7 bases matching TRBD2. Input material: PBMCs or T cells enriched from blood (not recorded which). The clonotype originates from a man aged 60 to 75 who had recovered from COVID-19. CDR3 amino acids: CASSWGGRGLAKNIQYF. CDR3 sequence (DNA): TGTGCCAGCAGCTGGGGAGGGCGGGGACTAGCCAAAAACATTCAGTACTTC.